The clone carrying this T cell receptor (beta chain) was observed a single time. From blood CD8+ and CD4+ T cells, TCR beta sequences were generated. Negative isolation was applied to CD8+ and CD4+ T cells, and FACS enrichment was applied to TEMRA cells. The data were taken from a study of CD8 T cells in Susac syndrome. Germline CDR1 is MDHEN and CDR2 is SYDVKM. After removal of 6 bases from V and 4 bases from J, the junction contained 7 bases not matched to a gene. This CDR3 has 14 amino acids. Random hexamers were used to reverse transcribe about 0.5 to 1 ug of RNA. TCRdb re-called the immunoSEQ multiplex PCR reads through MiXCR, storing one row per CDR3 protein. The sample has fewer than 350,000 distinct CDR3 sequences, 65% to 90% seen once.

This TCR was sampled from a human donor with multiple sclerosis. The sample was CD8+ T cells from PBMCs. The rearrangement joins TRBV28 to TRBJ1-1, with 8 bases fitting TRBD1. CDR3 amino acids: CASSWTGLGTEAFF. CDR3 bases: TGTGCCAGCAGCTGGACAGGGCTTGGCACTGAAGCTTTCTTT.